This TCR beta chain stems from a study of blood T cells in healthy people across ages. Study-level findings and limits: Naive T cell percentage by flow cytometry tracked strongly with beta diversity.

Samples had at least 6 million PBMCs isolated from them. A word on this clonotype: Its target is unknown.

Then a second PCR, running roughly 7 to 11 cycles, was carried out with a sample-barcoded 5' primer and a J-beta primer mix. Carrying 12 random nucleotides, a template-switch adaptor labeled each individual cDNA molecule. TCRdb re-called the 5' RACE reads through MiXCR, storing one row per CDR3 protein. In the table there are approximately 600,000 distinct CDR3 sequences, under 65% of which are singletons. Germline assignment: CDR1 KGHSH and CDR2 LQKENI. The V gene lost 0 bases and the J gene lost 10 bases, with 15 bases spanning the gap. This CDR3 comprises 14 residues. The rearrangement joins TRBV18 to TRBJ1-2; TRBD1 might be the D (6 bases). The TCR sequence derives from a man in his sixties in good health. Sequencing was performed on blood. As DNA, the CDR3 is TGTGCCAGCTCACCACCCGGGGGCCTCATTGCCTACACCTTC. Protein product: CASSPPGGLIAYTF.